The 17 T cell receptor beta chains given below trace back to one sample, sequenced in a study of CD8+CD57+ T cells in acquired aplastic anemia listed by TCRdb under 2018. The instrument was an Illumina HiSeq 2000. Profiling of TCR beta VDJ combinations and CDR3 sequences used genomic DNA as the template. Using fastp trimming at Q25 and MiXCR clonotype assembly, TCRdb reanalyzed the public sequencing data and kept in-frame beta chains. Each CDR3 protein appears once, grouped with its most common genes and DNA. The sample table records under 150,000 distinct CDR3 sequences; 41% of these occur just once. The ten largest clonotypes hold 8% to 9% of the sample. The source material was sorted CD4+, CD8+, or CD8+CD57+ T cells (not recorded which) from PBMCs. These receptors originate from a human donor in good health, serving as a control.

This clonotype was counted only a few times. Possible read error: a much larger clone is one base away. The V call is TRBV20-1, the J call TRBJ1-6; D not certain. The CDR3 loop spans 14 amino acids. The ends were cut back, 0 bases at V and 4 bases at J, with 7 bases in the middle. The germline V gene encodes CDR1 DFQATT and CDR2 SNEGSKA (reference sequence). The CDR3, as DNA: TGCAGTGCTAGAGAGCGGAATTATAATTCACCCCTCCACTTT. It encodes CSARERNYNSPLHF.

This clonotype has ten or more counts. The chain joins TRBV2 to TRBJ1-5; D is uncertain. With 8 bases removed from V and 2 bases from J, the gap between germline ends came to 10 bases. The germline CDR1 and CDR2 sequences are SNHLY and FYNNEI. The CDR3 has 13 amino acids. The CDR3 DNA reads TGTGCCAGCGGCGAGGGTCGCAATCAGCCCCAGCATTTT. It specifies CASGEGRNQPQHF. Together with reference TRBV2 and TRBJ1-5, the CDR3 gives the full variable domain: EPEVTQTPSHQVTQMGQEVILRCVPISNHLYFYWYRQILGQKVEFLVSFYNNEISEKSEIFDDQFSVERPDGSNFTLKIRSTKLEDSAMYFCASGEGRNQPQHFGDGTRLSIL.

This clonotype occurred many times. The chain is built from TRBV29-1 and TRBJ1-1; no definite D call. V lost 5 bases and J lost 2, with 15 bases in between. CDR3 length: 14 residues. Germline CDR1 SQVTM, CDR2 ANQGSEA. The CDR3 DNA reads TGCAGCGTTCGGCGGTCAGATGACAACACTGAAGCTTTCTTT. This encodes CSVRRSDDNTEAFF.

This chain uses TRBV29-1 with TRBJ1-2, with 11 nucleotides matching TRBD1. This CDR3 is built from 14 residues. Germline values: CDR1 SQVTM, CDR2 ANQGSEA. Trimming took 4 bases from V and 4 from J; bases not matched to a gene: 5. The DNA for the CDR3 is TGCAGCGTTGGGTCGGGACAGGGGGGCTATGGCTACACCTTC. This sequence encodes CSVGSGQGGYGYTF.

This clonotype was found once. The chain carries TRBV19 and TRBJ2-2, with 8 bases lining up with TRBD2. The ends lost 3 bases at V and 1 base at J; junction bases unmatched: 4. Germline V CDR1 and CDR2: LNHDA, SQIVND (reference sequence). There are 16 residues in the CDR3. The chain's CDR3 is CASSMIGGVNTGELFF. CDR3 DNA: TGTGCCAGTAGTATGATCGGGGGGGTGAACACCGGGGAGCTGTTTTTT.

V gene TRBV5-1 combines with J gene TRBJ2-2, with 8 positions matching TRBD2. There are 15 residues in the CDR3. After removal of 5 bases from V and 1 base from J, the junction contained 4 bases not matched to a gene. The germline V gene encodes CDR1 SGHRS and CDR2 YFSETQ. This CDR3 reads CASRPAGENTGELFF. CDR3 DNA sequence: TGCGCCAGCAGGCCAGCGGGAGAGAACACCGGGGAGCTGTTTTTT.

Turning to this clonotype: It may be a read error: a sequence one base away is much more abundant. The chain carries TRBV18 and TRBJ2-7; D is tentatively TRBD1 or TRBD2 (5 bases each). Looked up from germline, CDR1 is KGHSH and CDR2 is LQKENI. This CDR3 is 17 amino acids long. The V end was cut by 6 bases, the J end by 1 base, with 22 bases between. The CDR3 DNA sequence: TGTGCCAGCTCCGCTACTATAGGACTGGGGGTGTCCTACGAGCAGTACTTC. Translating it yields CASSATIGLGVSYEQYF.

This clonotype was seen repeatedly, ten times or more. V usage is TRBV20-1 and J usage is TRBJ2-7; 12 bases fit TRBD1. The V segment lost 4 bases and the J segment 4 bases; nucleotides outside the gene matches: 8. The CDR3 runs 15 residues. CDR1 is DFQATT, CDR2 SNEGSKA, per germline (reference sequence). CDR3 nucleotide sequence: TGCAGTGCTAACGACGGGGGACAGGGGGCGTACGAGCAGTACTTC. It codes for CSANDGGQGAYEQYF.

The chain joins TRBV6-1 to TRBJ2-7, with 8 bases lining up with TRBD1. Losses at the gene ends were 10 bases for V and 5 bases for J; bases not matched to a gene: 13. CDR1 and CDR2 (germline): MNHNS, SASEGT. This CDR3 spans 14 amino acids. The CDR3 is CATRTGTPVHEQYF. DNA for the CDR3: TGTGCCACCCGGACAGGGACACCCGTCCACGAGCAGTACTTC.

At least ten counts were recorded for this clonotype. The CDR3 DNA reads TGTGCCAGCAGCTTAACTCCGGACGTTTCCTACGAGCAGTACTTC. It encodes CASSLTPDVSYEQYF. This rearrangement joins TRBV7-6 to TRBJ2-7; D unclear. Looked up from germline, CDR1 is SGHVS and CDR2 is FNYEAQ. V was shortened by 2 bases and J by 1 base, with 12 bases between the two germline ends. There are 15 residues in the CDR3.

Comments on this clonotype: A much bigger clone sits one base away, suggesting this may be a read error. This chain links TRBV27 with TRBJ1-2; the D gene is possibly TRBD1 (5 bases). The V end lost 8 bases, the J end lost 7 bases, and 17 bases lay between the germline ends. The CDR3 sequence is 13 residues long. CDR1 and CDR2 (germline): MNHEY, SMNVEV (reference sequence). This CDR3 reads CASGRTQTGGYTF. The CDR3 coding sequence is TGTGCCAGCGGACGGACACAGACGGGTGGCTACACCTTC.

On this clonotype itself: A much larger clone differs from this one at a single base, so this may be a read error. The gene calls are TRBV12-3 or TRBV12-4 and TRBJ2-3; 9 nucleotides agree with TRBD1. V trimming: 5 bases; J trimming: 7 bases; junction bases outside the gene matches: 16. The CDR3 totals 17 residues. The CDR3 spells CASSKKRPGTGRHTQYF. The CDR3 DNA follows: TGTGCCAGCAGTAAGAAGCGTCCCGGGACAGGGAGACATACGCAGTATTTT.

The table lists this clonotype with many counts. The chain employs TRBV5-1 and TRBJ2-3; 8 nucleotides match TRBD1. Per germline, CDR1 SGHRS and CDR2 YFSETQ. J gave up 2 bases and V 0 bases, and 2 bases lay outside the gene matches. The CDR3 loop spans 15 amino acids. The CDR3 here is CASSLAGGFTDTQYF. CDR3 coding DNA: TGCGCCAGCAGCTTGGCAGGGGGCTTCACAGATACGCAGTATTTT.

This clonotype was found many times. V is TRBV6-5 and J is TRBJ1-6, with D unclear. This CDR3 is built from 12 residues. The germline V and J ends were trimmed by 2 bases and 8 bases, with 4 bases remaining between them. Germline loops: CDR1 MNHEY, CDR2 SVGAGI. CDR3 sequence (DNA): TGTGCCAGCAGTTACATAGATTCACCCCTCCACTTT. Translating it yields CASSYIDSPLHF.

This clonotype appeared many times. The chain carries TRBV6-1 and TRBJ1-2; no definite D call. This CDR3 has 14 amino acids. Germline V gene sequence: CDR1 MNHNS, CDR2 SASEGT. The V end lost 2 bases, the J end lost 2 bases, and 9 bases lay between the germline ends. CDR3 DNA: TGTGCCAGCAGTGAACGTGCAGGAAACTATGGCTACACCTTC. As protein: CASSERAGNYGYTF.

The chain combines TRBV19 with TRBJ2-5; D is undetermined. CDR3 length: 13 amino acids. V shed 3 bases and J shed 1 base, with 6 bases lying between them. CDR1 and CDR2 from the germline V gene are LNHDA and SQIVND (reference sequence). The CDR3 bases are TGTGCCAGTAGTATTGGATCCCAAGAGACCCAGTACTTC. It is translated as CASSIGSQETQYF.

This clonotype appeared a few times. The rearrangement links TRBV12-5 to TRBJ2-3, with TRBD2 identical over 7 bases. The junction had 18 bases not matched to a gene; V was cut back by 7 bases and J by 5 bases. Germline CDR1 and CDR2: LGHNT and FRNRAP. This CDR3 contains 17 residues. The CDR3 reads CASVLTQAGTKEDTQYF. DNA of the CDR3: TGTGCTAGTGTCCTAACCCAAGCGGGGACGAAAGAAGATACGCAGTATTTT.